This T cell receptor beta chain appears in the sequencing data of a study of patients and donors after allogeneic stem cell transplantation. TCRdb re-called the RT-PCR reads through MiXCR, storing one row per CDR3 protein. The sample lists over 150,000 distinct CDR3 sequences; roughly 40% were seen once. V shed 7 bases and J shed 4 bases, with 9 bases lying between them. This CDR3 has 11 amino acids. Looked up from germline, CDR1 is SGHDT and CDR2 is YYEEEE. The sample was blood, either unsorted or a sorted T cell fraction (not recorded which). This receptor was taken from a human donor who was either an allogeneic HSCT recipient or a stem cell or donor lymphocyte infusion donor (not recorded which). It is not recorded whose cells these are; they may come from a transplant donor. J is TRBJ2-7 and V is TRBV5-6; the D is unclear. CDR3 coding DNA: TGTGCCAGCGGGATGTATTACGAGCAGTACTTC. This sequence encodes CASGMYYEQYF.